This TCR beta chain was observed in a study of blood T cells in healthy people across ages. Study-level information: Template switching picked up about one barcoded beta molecule for each two T cells. Study findings and constraints: Estimates based on one million T cells were treated as lower bounds.

Total RNA was extracted at no less than 6 micrograms per sample. The CDR3 length is 12 residues. CDR1 is SGHTA and CDR2 is FQGNSA in the germline V gene. Note on this clonotype: Its matching antigen is unknown.

A second PCR, run for about 7 to 11 cycles, used a sample-barcoded 5' primer plus a J-beta primer mix. TCRdb fed the 5' RACE reads into MiXCR, producing one record per CDR3 protein. The sample includes hundreds of thousands of distinct CDR3 sequences, approximately 60% seen only once; the top ten take roughly 24%. This TCR derives from a man in his forties or fifties in good health. The J gene is TRBJ2-1, the V gene TRBV7-2, with D perhaps matching TRBD1 or TRBD2 (5 bases each). The J call may be faulty, since TRBJ2-7 better matches the DNA end. Sequenced material: blood. In DNA, the CDR3 is TGTGCCTATCGGGACGCCGCCGACGAGCAGTACTTC. Amino acid sequence: CAYRDAADEQYF.